Following are 27 T cell receptor beta chains from one sample sequenced in a study of T cells in women clearing cervical HPV infection. Sequencing was performed with immunoSEQ multiplex PCR; in TCRdb, only in-frame clones are kept and a portion is missing. In all, the sample yields over 25,000 clones. What was sequenced was blood buffy coat. The receptors derive from a woman aged 18 to 75 with a cervical HPV16 infection that either progressed to CIN3+ or cleared (not recorded which).

To note about this clone: The read ends 3 residues shy of where the CDR3 ends; the end is completed using the germline J gene. The rearrangement joins TRBV19 to TRBJ2-1; the D is unclear. Germline CDR1 reads LNHDA; CDR2 reads SQIVND (reference sequence). Trimming pared 8 bases from V and 3 bases from J, leaving 5 bases between. The length of the CDR3 is 11 residues. The DNA read from the CDR3 is TGTGCCAGTGGCAGCTACAATGAG. Protein product: CASGSYNE. The complete CDR3 protein is CASGSYNEQFF.

Worth noting for this clone: The read ends 3 residues shy of where the CDR3 ends; the end is completed using the germline J gene. The chain carries TRBV12-3 or TRBV12-4 and TRBJ2-7; perhaps TRBD2 as D (5 bases). Trimming removed 5 bases at V and 0 bases at J, with 14 bases between. CDR3 length: 15 residues. The CDR3 protein is CASSPDSTYSYEQYF. CDR3 bases read: TGTGCCAGCAGTCCGGACTCGACCTACTCCTACGAG.

On this clone itself: The missing CDR3 end, 3 residues past where the read stops, is filled in from the germline J gene. V gene TRBV5-1 combines with J gene TRBJ2-3; the match to TRBD1 covers 10 bases. The CDR3 has 16 residues. CDR1 is SGHRS, CDR2 YFSETQ, per germline. Here the CDR3 reads CASSKRTGGVVETQYF. Incomplete CDR3 DNA: TGCGCCAGCAGCAAGCGGACAGGGGGAGTGGTAGAGACG.

To note about this clone: The CDR3 extends 3 residues past the end of the read, so its final part is completed from the germline J gene. V usage is TRBV19 and J usage is TRBJ2-6, with D possibly matching TRBD2 (5 bases). The V end lost 7 bases, the J end lost 3 bases, and 28 bases lay between the germline ends. The CDR3 is 20 residues long. Germline lookup yields CDR1 LNHDA and CDR2 SQIVND (reference sequence). This CDR3 is CASTGRVGRTWVSGANVLTF. CDR3 DNA, as far as it was read: TGTGCCAGTACCGGGCGGGTCGGCAGAACCTGGGTTAGTGGGGCCAACGTC.

Comment on this clone: The read halts 3 residues ahead of the CDR3 end, with the missing end drawn from the germline J gene. V and J are TRBV20-1 and TRBJ1-1; D gene uncertain. V was cut by 7 bases and J by 0 bases, with 9 bases left in between. In germline, CDR1 is DFQATT, CDR2 SNEGSKA (reference sequence). The CDR3 contains 12 residues. CDR3 sequence reads: CSVGAVNTEAFF. CDR3 bases read: TGCAGTGTCGGAGCGGTGAACACTGAA.

Concerning this clone: The observed sequence ends 3 residues before the CDR3 terminus, with the missing tail filled in from the germline J gene. The chain carries TRBV7-6 and TRBJ2-5; TRBD2 is a possible D gene (5 bases). The V gene lost 1 base and the J gene lost 5 bases, with 8 bases spanning the gap. This CDR3 contains 13 residues. CDR1 and CDR2 (germline): SGHVS, FNYEAQ. The CDR3 DNA, read in part, is TGTGCCAGCAGCTTAGGAGGGTGGGAGACC. Its translation: CASSLGGWET. The complete CDR3 sequence is CASSLGGWETQYF.

Concerning this clone itself: The sequenced fragment ends 3 residues before the CDR3 boundary, so the rest is inferred from the germline J gene. The chain is built from TRBV5-1 and TRBJ2-1; 12 bases match TRBD2. Germline V CDR1 and CDR2: SGHRS, YFSETQ. The CDR3 is 15 residues long. Trimming removed 0 bases from V and 9 bases from J; junction bases left unmatched: 4. Incomplete CDR3 DNA: TGCGCCAGCAGCTTGGAGGCTAGCGGGAGGGGTGAG. Its translation is CASSLEASGRGE. The whole CDR3 is CASSLEASGRGEQFF. The variable domain in full, completed from reference TRBV5-1 and TRBJ2-1, reads KAGVTQTPRYLIKTRGQQVTLSCSPISGHRSVSWYQQTPGQGLQFLFEYFSETQRNKGNFPGRFSGRQFSNSRSEMNVSTLELGDSALYLCASSLEASGRGEQFFGPGTRLTVL.

Note on this clone: Read coverage stops 3 residues before the CDR3 terminus; the germline J gene supplies the remainder. This chain links TRBV7-6 with TRBJ2-7; maybe TRBD1 (6 bases). V shed 4 bases and J shed 0 bases, with 7 bases lying between them. Germline CDR1 is SGHVS and CDR2 is FNYEAQ. This CDR3 has 13 residues. Partial CDR3 DNA: TGTGCCAGCAGCTCGGACAGCTCCTACGAG. Translating it yields CASSSDSSYE. The complete CDR3 sequence is CASSSDSSYEQYF.

Comments on this clone: The read finishes 3 residues shy of the CDR3 end, and the germline J gene is used to complete it. J is TRBJ2-7 and V is TRBV4-1; TRBD1 matches at 9 bases. V shed 0 bases, J shed 2 bases, and the junction held 2 bases outside the gene matches. CDR1 is MGHRA and CDR2 is YSYEKL in the germline V gene. This CDR3 region has 15 residues. The sequenced part of the CDR3 DNA is TGCGCCAGCAGCCAAGAAGACAGGGGGGCCTACGAG. It codes for CASSQEDRGAYE. The complete CDR3 sequence is CASSQEDRGAYEQYF.

On this clone: The sequenced fragment ends 3 residues before the CDR3 boundary, so the rest is inferred from the germline J gene. This chain joins TRBV7-6 and TRBJ1-4, with TRBD1 as a possible D gene (5 bases). The CDR3 extends over 17 amino acids. From germline, CDR1 is SGHVS and CDR2 FNYEAQ. V dropped 0 bases and J dropped 8 bases, with 19 bases sitting between them. CDR3 bases read: TGTGCCAGCAGCTTAGCGGGAGGGGCAGAATGGGGAGAAAAA. Its protein product is CASSLAGGAEWGEK. From start to end, the CDR3 is CASSLAGGAEWGEKLFF.

With respect to this clone: The sequence runs out 3 residues before the end of the CDR3; the remainder is reconstructed from the germline J gene. This sequence joins TRBV30 and TRBJ2-5, with D perhaps TRBD2 (6 bases). This CDR3 region has 15 residues. Per the germline V gene, CDR1 is GTSNPN and CDR2 is SVGIG (reference sequence). Trimming removed 0 bases at V and 3 bases at J, with 14 bases between. Incomplete CDR3 DNA: TGTGCCTGGAGTGTCGGTCGACTAGTGAAAGAGACC. Translated, it gives CAWSVGRLVKET. The CDR3 as a whole reads CAWSVGRLVKETQYF.

Note on this clone: The junction and the germline gene differ at one end; a read error may be behind it. The CDR3 end is not reached by the read, which stops 3 residues before it; the germline J gene fills it in. Other DNA sequences from this sample encode an identical CDR3 as well. The chain combines TRBV11-2 with TRBJ1-1; no firm D call. There are 13 residues in the CDR3. Germline CDR1 is SGHAT and CDR2 is FQNNGV. This chain's CDR3 is CASSLVAEPEAFF. The sequenced part of the CDR3 DNA is TGTGCTAGCAGCTTAGTCGCAGAACCCGAA.

Regarding this clone: The read halts 3 residues ahead of the CDR3 end, with the missing end drawn from the germline J gene. The chain recombines TRBV2 with TRBJ2-1; D is unclear. CDR3 length: 13 residues. Germline V gives CDR1 SNHLY, CDR2 FYNNEI. V was clipped by 4 bases and J by 5 bases, with 9 bases between them. CDR3 amino acids: CASSVSRDNEQFF. Partial CDR3 DNA: TGTGCCAGCAGTGTTAGCAGAGACAATGAG.

Remarks on this clone: The sequence runs out 3 residues before the end of the CDR3; the remainder is reconstructed from the germline J gene. V usage is TRBV7-9 and J usage is TRBJ1-1; a weak D match, TRBD1 (6 bases). The CDR3 totals 13 residues. The germline V and J ends were trimmed by 3 bases and 4 bases, with 9 bases remaining between them. Germline values: CDR1 SEHNR, CDR2 FQNEAQ (reference sequence). The CDR3 protein is CASSFSRGTEAFF. The covered CDR3 bases are TGTGCCAGCAGCTTCAGCAGGGGCACTGAA.

In the case of this clone: The read falls 3 residues short of the CDR3 end, and the missing part is taken from the germline J gene. The chain carries TRBV18 and TRBJ2-3; no clear D gene. The germline V gene has CDR1 KGHSH and CDR2 LQKENI. The CDR3 totals 12 residues. Incomplete CDR3 DNA: TGTGCCAGCTCACCAACACAAGAGACG. Protein sequence: CASSPTQET. The entire CDR3 protein reads CASSPTQETQYF.

As regards this clone: A junction end diverges from the germline sequence, so it may reflect a read error. The read is 3 residues too short to cover the CDR3 end, so that end is filled in from the germline J gene. The same CDR3 is also encoded by other DNA sequences in this sample. This rearrangement joins TRBV19 to TRBJ1-3; 8 positions match TRBD1. This CDR3 spans 15 amino acids. Germline V gene data show CDR1 as LNHDA and CDR2 as SQIVND (reference sequence). The CDR3 loop reads CASSDPGGGGNTIYF. The sequenced part of the CDR3 DNA is TGTGCCAGTAGCGATCCAGGGGGCGGTGGAAACACT.

As regards this clone: The read ends 3 residues shy of where the CDR3 ends; the end is completed using the germline J gene. The rearrangement links TRBV5-1 to TRBJ1-4, with 7 nucleotides matching TRBD1. Looked up from germline, CDR1 is SGHRS and CDR2 is YFSETQ. J was trimmed by 1 base and V by 3 bases; bases with no gene match: 9. This CDR3 contains 17 residues. The sequenced part of the CDR3 DNA is TGCGCCAGCAGCTCGGGTCCAGGGGGAGTAACTAATGAAAAA. This encodes CASSSGPGGVTNEK. The complete CDR3 reads CASSSGPGGVTNEKLFF.

Note on this clone: The read ends 3 residues shy of where the CDR3 ends; the end is completed using the germline J gene. V usage is TRBV29-1 and J usage is TRBJ2-3; 9 bases match TRBD1. V shed 5 bases, J shed 4 bases, and the junction held 4 bases outside the gene matches. The CDR3 runs to 13 residues. Germline assignment: CDR1 SQVTM and CDR2 ANQGSEA. This CDR3 is CSVPTGGSDTQYF. CDR3 bases read: TGCAGCGTTCCAACAGGGGGCTCAGATACG.

A word on this clone: The CDR3 end lies 3 residues beyond the end of the read and is filled in from the germline J gene. The chain carries TRBV7-9 and TRBJ1-2; D not certain. The CDR3 spans 14 residues. Germline CDR1 is SEHNR and CDR2 is FQNEAQ (reference sequence). Incomplete CDR3 DNA: TGTGCCAGCAGCCTTTCCGCCGACGGGTCGGGC. Amino acid sequence: CASSLSADGSG. The whole CDR3 region reads CASSLSADGSGYTF.

Concerning this clone itself: Read coverage stops 3 residues before the CDR3 terminus; the germline J gene supplies the remainder. This chain connects TRBV2 to TRBJ2-3, with 12 bases identical to TRBD2. With 6 bases clipped from V and 3 bases from J, the junction kept 7 bases outside the gene matches. CDR3 length: 16 residues. Germline lookup yields CDR1 SNHLY and CDR2 FYNNEI. The part of the CDR3 DNA that was read is TGTGCCAGCAGCGGACGACTAGCGGGAGTGACAGATACG. It is translated as CASSGRLAGVTDT. In full, the CDR3 is CASSGRLAGVTDTQYF.

As for this clone: Sequencing ends 3 residues short of the CDR3 end; the germline J gene provides the rest. This rearrangement joins TRBV2 to TRBJ2-1; D ambiguous. The V end lost 7 bases, the J end lost 5 bases, and 12 bases lay between the germline ends. This CDR3 contains 13 residues. The germline gives CDR1 SNHLY, CDR2 FYNNEI. The CDR3 loop is CASKVTLHNEQFF. Partial CDR3 DNA: TGTGCCAGCAAGGTGACTCTTCACAATGAG.

Comments on this clone: Read coverage stops 3 residues before the CDR3 terminus; the germline J gene supplies the remainder. This chain uses TRBV20-1 with TRBJ2-1; 7 bases match TRBD2. The CDR3 is 15 residues long. V shed 4 bases and J 3 bases; nucleotides not matched to a gene: 9. Germline values: CDR1 DFQATT, CDR2 SNEGSKA (reference sequence). The sequenced CDR3 bases are TGCAGTGCTACCCCTAGCGGCAGGGACTACAATGAG. It specifies CSATPSGRDYNE. The entire CDR3 protein reads CSATPSGRDYNEQFF.

About this clone itself: Read coverage stops 3 residues before the CDR3 terminus; the germline J gene supplies the remainder. This chain connects TRBV10-2 to TRBJ2-5; 12 nucleotides line up with TRBD2. Germline values: CDR1 WSHSY, CDR2 SAAADI. Trimming at V came to 9 bases and at J to 3 bases, leaving 2 bases not matched to a gene. The CDR3 runs 13 residues. The CDR3 sequence: CASRLAGEETQYF. Partial CDR3 DNA: TGCGCCAGTCGACTAGCGGGAGAAGAGACC.

Concerning this clone: The read comes to an end 3 residues before the CDR3 does, leaving the germline J gene to fill in the end. The V gene is TRBV29-1, the J gene TRBJ1-3; the match to TRBD1 covers 7 bases. J lost 0 bases, V lost 2 bases, and 16 bases had no gene match. CDR3 length: 19 residues. From germline, CDR1 is SQVTM and CDR2 ANQGSEA. The CDR3 loop reads CSVELVRSGDRNSGNTIYF. Partial CDR3 DNA: TGCAGCGTTGAATTAGTCCGCAGTGGGGACAGAAACTCTGGAAACACC. The full variable domain, its missing parts supplied by reference TRBV29-1 and TRBJ1-3, is SAVISQKPSRDICQRGTSLTIQCQVDSQVTMMFWYRQQPGQSLTLIATANQGSEATYESGFVIDKFPISRPNLTFSTLTVSNMSPEDSSIYLCSVELVRSGDRNSGNTIYFGEGSWLTVV.

Notes on this clone: Coverage ceases 3 residues before the CDR3 finishes, and the germline J gene fills in the end. V usage is TRBV6-1 and J usage is TRBJ2-3, with no clear D. Germline CDR1 reads MNHNS; CDR2 reads SASEGT. V lost 0 bases, J lost 4 bases, and 8 bases lay in between. There are 14 residues in the CDR3. CDR3 bases read: TGTGCCAGCAGTGAAGCGCGGCCTGCAGATACG. It translates to CASSEARPADT. The whole CDR3 reads CASSEARPADTQYF.

Note on this clone: The CDR3 goes on 3 residues after the read ends, and that part is filled in from the germline J gene. V usage is TRBV18 and J usage is TRBJ2-2; 11 bases line up with TRBD2. CDR1 and CDR2 (germline): KGHSH, LQKENI. The V gene end was trimmed by 3 bases and the J gene end by 7 bases; junction bases not matched to a gene: 4. The CDR3 spans 15 residues. The CDR3 sequence: CASSPTSGNSGELFF. The covered CDR3 bases are TGTGCCAGCTCACCGACTAGCGGGAATAGCGGGGAG. The full variable domain, with the rest looked up from reference TRBV18 and TRBJ2-2, is NAGVMQNPRHLVRRRGQEARLRCSPMKGHSHVYWYRQLPEEGLKFMVYLQKENIIDESGMPKERFSAEFPKEGPSILRIQQVVRGDSAAYFCASSPTSGNSGELFFGEGSRLTVL.

About this clone itself: The read finishes 3 residues shy of the CDR3 end, and the germline J gene is used to complete it. This chain uses TRBV7-2 with TRBJ2-2; 7 bases match TRBD1. CDR3 length equals 14 residues. The V gene's germline CDR1 is SGHTA and CDR2 FQGNSA. The CDR3 here is CASSLTTGPSPLFF. The part of the CDR3 DNA that was read is TGTGCCAGCAGCCTAACGACAGGGCCCTCACCG.